The 18 T cell receptor beta chains listed next were all sequenced from one sample in a study of cytomegalovirus exposure and HLA in healthy donors. The PCR used 60 Vbeta and 13 Jbeta primers. The repertoire was sequenced with immunoSEQ multiplex PCR; TCRdb's copy has only in-frame clones and lacks some. The sample has around 150,000 clones; roughly 80% are singletons. Material: PBMCs. Receptor source: a woman aged 50 to 60 in good health and CMV-seropositive.

The chain uses TRBV5-4 and TRBJ1-1, with 7 bases that match TRBD1. The germline gives CDR1 SGHNT, CDR2 YYREEE (reference sequence). V shed 7 bases, J shed 5 bases, and the junction held 23 bases outside the gene matches. This CDR3 contains 18 residues. In DNA, the CDR3 is TGTGCCAGCCCCCCGTCGACAGGGATGTTAGATCCCCTTACTGAAGCTTTCTTT. It specifies CASPPSTGMLDPLTEAFF.

J is TRBJ2-1 and V is TRBV10-3; D is uncertain. The germline V and J ends were trimmed by 2 bases and 9 bases, with 14 bases remaining between them. CDR1 is ENHRY and CDR2 is SYGVKD in the germline V gene. There are 14 residues in the CDR3. DNA for the CDR3: TGTGCCATCAGTGAGAGTGCTGCGAGTCGTGAGCAGTTCTTC. Protein: CAISESAASREQFF.

The rearrangement uses TRBV6-1 and TRBJ1-3; the D gene is possibly TRBD1 (5 bases). Per the germline V gene, CDR1 is MNHNS and CDR2 is SASEGT. This CDR3 has 16 amino acids. Trimming stripped 0 bases from V and 2 bases from J, with 11 bases between. CDR3 region: CASSEARGSTGNTIYF. DNA for the CDR3: TGTGCCAGCAGTGAAGCGCGGGGGTCCACTGGAAACACCATATATTTT.

DNA for the CDR3: TGTGCCAGCAGTCATAGGGGAGATACGCAGTATTTT. Its translation is CASSHRGDTQYF. This chain uses TRBV27 with TRBJ2-3, with D maybe TRBD1 (5 bases). The CDR3 has 12 amino acids. Trimming shortened V by 5 bases and J by 5 bases, and 8 bases separated the two germline ends. Germline CDR1 and CDR2: MNHEY and SMNVEV (reference sequence).

The CDR3 sequence: CALPGTGTGLSYEQYF. The CDR3 nucleotides are TGTGCTCTCCCAGGAACCGGGACAGGGCTCTCCTACGAGCAGTACTTC. The V gene is TRBV12-5, the J gene TRBJ2-7; 9 bases match TRBD1. This CDR3 is built from 16 residues. Per the germline V gene, CDR1 is LGHNT and CDR2 is FRNRAP. The J segment lost 0 bases and the V segment lost 11 bases, leaving 14 bases of the junction unmatched.

This clone was found a few times. The CDR3 nucleotides are TGTGCCAGCCGGACGGGAGGGTCCACTGAAGCTTTCTTT. This encodes CASRTGGSTEAFF. The chain is built from TRBV6-1 and TRBJ1-1; D gene ambiguous. Trimming took off 8 bases at V and 4 bases at J, with 14 bases between the two ends. Germline V gene data show CDR1 as MNHNS and CDR2 as SASEGT. The CDR3 is 13 residues long.

V is TRBV6-5 and J is TRBJ1-6; perhaps TRBD1 as D (5 bases). The CDR3 contains 14 residues. In germline, CDR1 is MNHEY, CDR2 SVGAGI. V was trimmed by 6 bases and J by 10 bases, leaving 16 bases between them. As DNA, the CDR3 is TGTGCCAGCAGCCGAGACAGCGTGCTATCACCCCTCCACTTT. This encodes CASSRDSVLSPLHF.

This clone was recorded only once. The V and J genes are TRBV6-6 and TRBJ2-1; weak D call: TRBD2 (6 bases). The germline CDR1 and CDR2 sequences are MNHNY and SVGAGI (reference sequence). This CDR3 has 12 residues. Trimming cost V 5 bases and J 5 bases, with 7 bases left between them. The CDR3: CASSRLDNEQFF. CDR3 nucleotide sequence: TGTGCCAGCAGTAGACTAGACAATGAGCAGTTCTTC.

The chain couples TRBV29-1 to TRBJ2-1; D gene ambiguous. The CDR3 length is 13 residues. Deletions cut 3 bases from V and 8 bases from J, with 14 bases between. Germline assignment: CDR1 SQVTM and CDR2 ANQGSEA. CDR3 sequence reads: CSVEVSYRDEQFF. CDR3 DNA sequence: TGCAGCGTTGAGGTTTCTTACCGGGATGAGCAGTTCTTC.

J is TRBJ2-1 and V is TRBV5-6; 9 bases agree with TRBD1. CDR3 length: 16 residues. J gave up 3 bases and V 4 bases, and 8 bases lay outside the gene matches. Germline CDR1 is SGHDT and CDR2 is YYEEEE. The chain's CDR3 is CASSPDRGWGYNEQFF. The CDR3 region has the DNA TGTGCCAGCAGCCCGGACAGGGGATGGGGCTACAATGAGCAGTTCTTC.

The J gene is TRBJ2-6, the V gene TRBV6-6; 8 bases are a match to TRBD1. Trimming took 6 bases from V and 0 from J; bases not matched to a gene: 4. From germline, CDR1 is MNHNY and CDR2 SVGAGI (reference sequence). CDR3 length equals 16 residues. The CDR3 is CASRSGTGSGANVLTF. In DNA form, the CDR3 reads TGTGCCAGCAGGTCCGGGACAGGCTCTGGGGCCAACGTCCTGACTTTC.

The genes are TRBV4-3 and TRBJ2-3; D is unclear. This CDR3 has 13 residues. Germline CDR1 LGHNA, CDR2 YSLEER. V lost 4 bases and J lost 6, with 11 bases in between. CDR3 sequence: CASSPLSGDTQYF. The CDR3 nucleotides read TGCGCCAGCAGCCCCCTAAGTGGTGATACGCAGTATTTT.

The CDR3 here is CASSELAGGGVTGELFF. The CDR3 DNA follows: TGTGCCAGCAGTGAACTAGCGGGAGGAGGTGTCACCGGGGAGCTGTTTTTT. This chain connects TRBV2 to TRBJ2-2; 11 bases match TRBD2. The V gene end was trimmed by 2 bases and the J gene end by 4 bases; junction bases not matched to a gene: 6. The germline V gene encodes CDR1 SNHLY and CDR2 FYNNEI. The CDR3 is made up of 17 amino acids.

The rearrangement uses TRBV11-2 and TRBJ2-1; no firm D call. Per germline, CDR1 SGHAT and CDR2 FQNNGV. This CDR3 spans 18 amino acids. Trimming cost V 5 bases and J 4 bases, with 24 bases left between them. CDR3 loop: CASSPYGLASSLYNEQFF. The CDR3 DNA reads as TGTGCCAGCAGCCCCTACGGGTTAGCCTCAAGTTTATACAATGAGCAGTTCTTC.

The J gene is TRBJ2-7, the V gene TRBV27; TRBD1 is a possible D gene (6 bases). Germline CDR1 and CDR2: MNHEY and SMNVEV (reference sequence). The CDR3 covers 15 residues. V lost 4 bases and J lost 2, with 15 bases in between. As DNA, the CDR3 is TGTGCCAGCAGTTCCAGGGGTACAGGCACCTACGAGCAGTACTTC. Protein product: CASSSRGTGTYEQYF.

Only a few counts were recorded for this clone. V is TRBV28 and J is TRBJ2-4; possible D gene TRBD2, 5 bases. V was cut by 5 bases and J by 7 bases, with 15 bases left in between. Germline-derived CDR1 and CDR2 are MDHEN and SYDVKM. This CDR3 has 14 residues. Here the CDR3 DNA reads TGTGCCAGCAGTCCCCTCGGGAATGCTAACATTCAGTACTTC. Amino acid sequence: CASSPLGNANIQYF.

This rearrangement joins TRBV11-2 to TRBJ1-6; 10 bases align to TRBD1. The V and J ends lost 3 bases and 7 bases, in that order; junction bases with no gene match: 3. The CDR3 extends over 15 amino acids. The germline gives CDR1 SGHAT, CDR2 FQNNGV. The CDR3 loop reads CASSLTGGGNSPLHF. CDR3 nucleotides: TGTGCCAGCAGCTTGACAGGGGGCGGGAATTCACCCCTCCACTTT.

This clone came up once. The chain joins TRBV7-8 to TRBJ2-1, with 7 bases that match TRBD2. The CDR3 length is 13 residues. Germline loops: CDR1 SGHVS, CDR2 FQNEAQ. V was pared by 5 bases and J by 4 bases, with 2 bases of the junction left unmatched. CDR3 nucleotide sequence: TGTGCCAGCAGCCCGGGGGGATACAATGAGCAGTTCTTC. Its translation: CASSPGGYNEQFF.